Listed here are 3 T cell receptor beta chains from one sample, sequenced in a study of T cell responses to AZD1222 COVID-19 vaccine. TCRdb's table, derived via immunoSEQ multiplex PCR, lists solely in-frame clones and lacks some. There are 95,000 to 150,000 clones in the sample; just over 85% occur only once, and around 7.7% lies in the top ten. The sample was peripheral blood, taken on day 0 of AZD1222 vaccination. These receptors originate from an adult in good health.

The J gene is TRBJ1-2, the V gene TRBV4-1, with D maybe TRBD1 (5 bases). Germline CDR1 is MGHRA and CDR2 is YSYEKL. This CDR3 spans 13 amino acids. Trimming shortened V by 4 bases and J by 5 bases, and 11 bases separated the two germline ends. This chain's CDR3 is CASSLGTEYGYTF. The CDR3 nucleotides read TGCGCCAGCAGCCTCGGGACGGAATATGGCTACACCTTC.

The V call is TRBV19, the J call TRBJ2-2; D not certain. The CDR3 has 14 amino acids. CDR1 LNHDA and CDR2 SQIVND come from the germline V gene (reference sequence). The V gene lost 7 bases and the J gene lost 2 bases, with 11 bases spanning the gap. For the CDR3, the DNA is TGTGCCAGTAAGGGCACGCTAAACACCGGGGAGCTGTTTTTT. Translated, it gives CASKGTLNTGELFF.

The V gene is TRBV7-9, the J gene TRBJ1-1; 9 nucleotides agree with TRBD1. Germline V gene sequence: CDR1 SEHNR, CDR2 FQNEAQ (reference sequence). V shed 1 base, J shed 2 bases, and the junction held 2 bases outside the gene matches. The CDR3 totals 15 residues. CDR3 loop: CASSLGDRDNTEAFF. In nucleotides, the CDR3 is TGTGCCAGCAGCTTAGGGGACAGGGACAACACTGAAGCTTTCTTT.